A selection of T cell receptor beta chains follows, all from one sample in a study of CD8 T cells in ankylosing spondylitis. TCRdb used MiXCR to reprocess the 5' RACE reads, holding one entry per CDR3 protein. This sample yields about 320,000 distinct CDR3 sequences, of which 11% are seen a single time; about 10% belongs to the top ten. Sample: blood, either unsorted or a sorted T cell fraction (not recorded which). The receptors shown here come from a female donor with ankylosing spondylitis or in good health (not recorded which). Both conserved end residues are part of each CDR3. A D gene is named only where the DNA matches it firmly. Clone size is given for some rows only: seen once, a few or many times, or a class if the clone is expanded.

j_gene | d_gene | v_gene | abundance | CDR3aa | CDR3nt
TRBJ2-3 | TRBD1 | TRBV25-1 | few | CASSERGRVTDTQYF | TGTGCCAGCAGTGAAAGGGGGCGGGTCACAGATACGCAGTATTTT
TRBJ2-3 | . | TRBV5-1 | many | CASSSNLGTSTDTQYF | TGCGCCAGCAGCTCGAACCTTGGAACTAGCACAGATACGCAGTATTTT
TRBJ1-2 | . | TRBV20-1 | . | CSAGPVVGAELFDYGYTF | TGCAGTGCTGGACCGGTAGTGGGGGCCGAGTTGTTTGACTATGGCTACACCTTC
TRBJ2-2 | . | TRBV30 | . | CAWSASWGADPTGELFF | TGTGCCTGGAGTGCGTCCTGGGGAGCGGACCCCACCGGGGAGCTGTTTTTT
TRBJ1-2 | TRBD1 | TRBV12-3/TRBV12-4 | many | CASSSSGTANYGYTF | TGTGCCAGCAGTTCGTCGGGGACAGCCAACTATGGCTACACCTTC
TRBJ2-3 | TRBD2 | TRBV20-1 | many | CSVGTSGSTDTQYF | TGCAGTGTCGGGACTAGCGGGAGCACAGATACGCAGTATTTT
TRBJ2-7 | . | TRBV29-1 | . | CSVAGLSSRARPYEQYF | TGCAGCGTTGCCGGACTTAGCTCCCGGGCCCGTCCCTACGAGCAGTACTTC
TRBJ2-3 | . | TRBV4-1 | many | CASSPVLSLDTDTQYF | TGCGCCAGCAGCCCGGTCCTTTCCTTGGATACAGATACGCAGTATTTT
TRBJ2-7 | . | TRBV7-2 | few | CASSLRLGSIHEQYF | TGTGCCAGCAGCTTACGTCTGGGGAGTATCCACGAGCAGTACTTC
TRBJ1-1 | . | TRBV5-1 | many | CASSFNGDTEAFF | TGCGCCAGCAGCTTTAACGGGGACACTGAAGCTTTCTTT
TRBJ2-2 | TRBD1 | TRBV20-1 | . | CSARSSGTGATGELFF | TGCAGTGCTAGAAGTTCCGGGACAGGGGCCACCGGGGAGCTGTTTTTT
TRBJ1-2 | . | TRBV20-1 | many | CSARQGPGDYTF | TGCAGTGCTAGACAGGGTCCAGGTGACTACACCTTC
TRBJ2-5 | . | TRBV20-1 | . | CSGEFGVMAETQYF | TGCAGTGGGGAGTTTGGAGTTATGGCGGAGACCCAGTACTTC
TRBJ2-2 | . | TRBV2 | few | CASGIAYTGELFF | TGTGCCAGCGGGATAGCTTACACCGGGGAGCTGTTTTTT
TRBJ1-5 | . | TRBV6-2/TRBV6-3 | . | CASKFRHLSNQPQHF | TGTGCCAGCAAGTTTCGACACCTTAGCAATCAGCCCCAGCATTTT
TRBJ1-2 | . | TRBV2 | many | CASSERIKGYTF | TGTGCCAGCAGTGAGAGGATCAAGGGCTACACCTTC
TRBJ2-7 | TRBD2 | TRBV20-1 | . | CSARDAGTRVSEQYF | TGCAGTGCTAGAGATGCGGGGACTAGAGTGAGCGAGCAGTACTTC
TRBJ1-2 | . | TRBV20-1 | many | CSASGPIGNGYTF | TGCAGTGCCTCGGGACCCATCGGAAATGGCTACACCTTC
TRBJ1-2 | . | TRBV20-1 | many | CSAPPWEAGGGYTF | TGCAGTGCCCCCCCTTGGGAGGCGGGCGGCGGCTACACCTTC
TRBJ2-2 | . | TRBV7-2 | few | CASSQRGTGELFF | TGTGCCAGCAGCCAAAGGGGGACCGGGGAGCTGTTTTTT
TRBJ2-7 | . | TRBV5-1 | . | CASSLVGEEQYF | TGCGCCAGCAGCTTGGTGGGGGAAGAGCAGTACTTC
TRBJ1-1 | . | TRBV5-1 | few | CASSLRSLMNTEAFF | TGCGCCAGCAGCTTGAGGAGTCTCATGAACACTGAAGCTTTCTTT
TRBJ2-3 | . | TRBV5-1 | . | CASIMGDTQYF | TGCGCCAGCATTATGGGGGATACGCAGTATTTT
TRBJ2-1 | . | TRBV20-1 | many | CSAPTGHEQFF | TGCAGTGCTCCAACAGGGCATGAGCAGTTCTTC
TRBJ1-2 | . | TRBV5-1 | many | CASSPGGGPSNYGYTF | TGCGCCAGCAGCCCCGGAGGGGGGCCTTCTAACTATGGCTACACCTTC
TRBJ2-7 | TRBD1 | TRBV12-3/TRBV12-4 | few | CASMDRRYEQYF | TGTGCCAGCATGGACAGGCGCTACGAGCAGTACTTC
TRBJ2-1 | TRBD2 | TRBV12-3/TRBV12-4 | . | CASSSPPGLAGGRNEQFF | TGTGCCAGCAGTTCTCCACCCGGACTAGCGGGAGGGCGAAATGAGCAGTTCTTC
TRBJ2-3 | . | TRBV7-6 | . | CASSSRGQGTDTQYF | TGTGCCAGCAGCTCACGGGGTCAGGGGACAGATACGCAGTATTTT
TRBJ1-1 | . | TRBV12-3/TRBV12-4 | few | CASSLGMGQGLWTEAFF | TGTGCCAGCAGTTTAGGGATGGGCCAGGGGTTGTGGACTGAAGCTTTCTTT
TRBJ2-1 | TRBD2 | TRBV7-2 | many | CASSFWGGSYNEQFF | TGTGCCAGCAGCTTCTGGGGGGGCTCCTACAATGAGCAGTTCTTC
TRBJ1-2 | . | TRBV29-1 | . | CSVGEDYGYTF | TGCAGCGTTGGGGAAGACTATGGCTACACCTTC
TRBJ1-3 | . | TRBV6-1 | . | CASSEGGKGNTIYF | TGTGCCAGCAGTGAGGGGGGCAAAGGAAACACCATATATTTT
TRBJ2-2 | . | TRBV9 | once | CASSVGVATGELFF | TGTGCCAGCAGCGTGGGGGTGGCGACCGGGGAGCTGTTTTTT
TRBJ1-3 | . | TRBV29-1 | many | CSVYSGNTIYF | TGCAGCGTTTACTCTGGAAACACCATATATTTT
TRBJ1-5 | TRBD1 | TRBV7-9 | many | CASSVGGNRPQHF | TGTGCCAGCAGCGTAGGGGGCAATCGGCCCCAGCATTTT
TRBJ2-5 | . | TRBV29-1 | many | CSVGRGQETQYF | TGCAGCGTTGGCAGGGGCCAAGAGACCCAGTACTTC
TRBJ1-5 | . | TRBV7-2 | many | CASSSGRASNQPQHF | TGTGCCAGCAGCTCGGGCAGGGCGAGCAATCAGCCCCAGCATTTT
TRBJ1-5 | . | TRBV12-3/TRBV12-4 | many | CASSTTNSNQPQHF | TGTGCCAGCAGTACTACCAACTCCAATCAGCCCCAGCATTTT
TRBJ1-5 | . | TRBV10-3 | many | CAISARQSGYSNQPQHF | TGTGCCATCAGTGCGAGGCAAAGTGGATATAGCAATCAGCCCCAGCATTTT